The 31 T cell receptor beta chains below come from one sample, sequenced in a study of OX40 agonist ivuxolimab in advanced cancers. The receptor library was made with the immunoSEQ multiplex PCR assay. The clones in this table, taken by TCRdb from immuneACCESS, are in-frame only. Not every clone is retained; where verified, under half of the shortfall comes from an unresolved V gene, and the cause of the rest is unknown. Recorded for this sample are around 40,000 clones; around nine tenths of them occurred a single time. The ten largest account for about 12% of the sample. This material consisted of CD4+ or CD8+ T cells sorted from blood, taken in a trial of the OX40 agonist ivuxolimab. Every receptor here comes from an adult with an advanced solid tumor such as melanoma, head and neck, liver or kidney cancer.

This sequence joins TRBV10-3 and TRBJ2-1; the D call may be TRBD1 or TRBD2 (6 bases each). CDR1 is ENHRY, CDR2 SYGVKD, per germline. V lost 4 bases and J 5 bases, leaving 21 bases between the germline ends. This CDR3 region has 17 residues. The CDR3 sequence is CAISGINRGRLNNEQFF. The CDR3, as DNA: TGTGCCATCAGTGGGATTAATCGGGGGCGACTGAACAATGAGCAGTTCTTC.

The gene calls are TRBV6-5 and TRBJ2-1; maybe TRBD2 (6 bases). The V end was cut by 0 bases, the J end by 4 bases, with 13 bases between. CDR1 is MNHEY, CDR2 SVGAGI, per germline. The CDR3 loop spans 16 amino acids. The CDR3 coding sequence is TGTGCCAGCAGTTACTCGGGACTGGTTCCTTACAATGAGCAGTTCTTC. Protein sequence: CASSYSGLVPYNEQFF.

This chain joins TRBV6-5 and TRBJ1-5; D call uncertain. Per the germline V gene, CDR1 is MNHEY and CDR2 is SVGAGI. The CDR3 has 14 amino acids. Trimming removed 10 bases at V and 0 bases at J, with 13 bases between. In DNA form, the CDR3 reads TGTGCCACCGGAACACCCTATAGCAATCAGCCCCAGCATTTT. Translation gives CATGTPYSNQPQHF.

This sequence joins TRBV7-9 and TRBJ2-7; D may be TRBD1 (6 bases). Germline V gene sequence: CDR1 SEHNR, CDR2 FQNEAQ (reference sequence). The V gene lost 3 bases and the J gene lost 6 bases, with 27 bases spanning the gap. The length of the CDR3 is 18 residues. The CDR3 protein is CASSFLLQGAVTLGEQYF. The CDR3 region has the DNA TGTGCCAGCAGCTTCTTATTACAGGGAGCGGTAACATTGGGCGAGCAGTACTTC.

CDR3 loop: CASSEIGTAEQYF. The CDR3 DNA is TGTGCCAGCAGTGAAATCGGGACAGCAGAGCAGTACTTC. The V and J genes are TRBV6-1 and TRBJ2-7, with TRBD1 identical over 7 bases. V lost 2 bases and J lost 7; bases outside the gene matches: 5. This CDR3 is 13 amino acids long. From germline, CDR1 is MNHNS and CDR2 SASEGT.

J is TRBJ2-7 and V is TRBV11-2; D gene uncertain. V lost 3 bases and J lost 7, with 13 bases in between. CDR3 length: 13 residues. Germline V lookup: CDR1 SGHAT, CDR2 FQNNGV. CDR3 loop: CASSLGFTGEQYF. The CDR3 nucleotides are TGTGCCAGCAGCTTGGGCTTCACGGGTGAGCAGTACTTC.

The V and J genes are TRBV13 and TRBJ2-3; D possibly corresponds to TRBD2 (6 bases). Trimming pared 4 bases from V and 5 bases from J, leaving 16 bases between. CDR3 size: 15 residues. Per germline, CDR1 PRHDT and CDR2 FYEKMQ (reference sequence). CDR3 DNA: TGTGCCAGCAGCTCCCCAGAAGGGAGGCTAGATACGCAGTATTTT. Translation: CASSSPEGRLDTQYF.

This chain connects TRBV9 to TRBJ2-7; the match to TRBD2 covers 13 bases. CDR3 length equals 18 residues. CDR1 is SGDLS, CDR2 YYNGEE, per germline. The CDR3 nucleotides are TGTGCGTATTACGTAGGGACTAGCGGGATTTACTACTCCGTCGAGCAGTACTTC. Amino acid sequence: CAYYVGTSGIYYSVEQYF.

This clone has a handful of counts. A much larger clone differs from this one at a single base, so this may be a read error. This sample also contains other DNA sequences that code for the same CDR3. The chain carries TRBV6-6 and TRBJ1-5, with D perhaps matching TRBD1 (5 bases). Deletions cut 0 bases from V and 0 bases from J, with 6 bases between. Germline-derived CDR1 and CDR2 are MNHNY and SVGAGI (reference sequence). The CDR3 runs to 15 residues. The CDR3 sequence: CASSYSGGSNQPQHF. The CDR3 DNA reads TGTGCCAGCAGTTACTCGGGGGGTAGCAATCAGCCCCAGCATTTT.

The chain recombines TRBV19 with TRBJ2-7; TRBD1 might be the D (5 bases). The CDR3 is 17 amino acids. Germline CDR1 and CDR2: LNHDA and SQIVND (reference sequence). V was trimmed by 1 base and J by 0 bases, leaving 16 bases between them. The CDR3 DNA reads TGTGCCAGTAGTATAGCCGAAACAGGCTCTAGCTCCTACGAGCAGTACTTC. Its protein is CASSIAETGSSSYEQYF.

The CDR3 protein is CASSLLRGSNTGELFF. The CDR3 nucleotides are TGTGCCAGCAGCTTATTGCGGGGATCGAACACCGGGGAGCTGTTTTTT. The J gene is TRBJ2-2, the V gene TRBV11-2; weak D call: TRBD2 (6 bases). The V end lost 2 bases, the J end lost 0 bases, and 10 bases lay between the germline ends. Germline V lookup: CDR1 SGHAT, CDR2 FQNNGV. There are 16 residues in the CDR3.

V and J are TRBV19 and TRBJ1-1; possibly TRBD1 for D (5 bases). Germline CDR1 LNHDA, CDR2 SQIVND (reference sequence). This CDR3 comprises 15 residues. Trimming took 8 bases from V and 0 from J, leaving 16 bases between them. The CDR3 nucleotides are TGTGCCAGTGGAGGGGAGAAGGGAATGAACACTGAAGCTTTCTTT. Translation: CASGGEKGMNTEAFF.

The rearrangement links TRBV2 to TRBJ1-3; D ambiguous. V lost 10 bases and J lost 0, with 16 bases in between. The CDR3 totals 15 residues. Germline CDR1 SNHLY, CDR2 FYNNEI. The DNA for the CDR3 is TGTGCCATCCCTAAGGCAGAAGTCTCTGGAAACACCATATATTTT. Protein sequence: CAIPKAEVSGNTIYF.

Worth noting for this clone: Other DNA sequences from this sample encode an identical CDR3 as well. V and J are TRBV6-5 and TRBJ2-7; tentative D call: TRBD2 (7 bases). The germline V gene has CDR1 MNHEY and CDR2 SVGAGI. This CDR3 is built from 14 residues. Trimming removed 2 bases from V and 2 bases from J, with 10 bases in between. For the CDR3, the DNA is TGTGCCAGCAGTTACCGGGGGGCCCCCTACGAGCAGTACTTC. Translating it yields CASSYRGAPYEQYF.

The chain combines TRBV7-9 with TRBJ2-1; D unresolved. Between the trimmed V and J ends, which lost 10 bases and 3 bases, there was a span of 25 bases. Germline V gene sequence: CDR1 SEHNR, CDR2 FQNEAQ (reference sequence). This CDR3 is built from 17 residues. The CDR3 sequence is CATWSEKTQRFYNEQFF. CDR3 DNA sequence: TGTGCCACCTGGTCAGAAAAAACCCAAAGATTCTACAATGAGCAGTTCTTC.

The rearrangement links TRBV6-6 to TRBJ2-7, with D maybe TRBD2 (6 bases). Germline V gene lookup returns CDR1 MNHNY and CDR2 SVGAGI (reference sequence). The CDR3 spans 16 residues. The V end lost 0 bases, the J end lost 7 bases, and 19 bases lay between the germline ends. For the CDR3, the DNA is TGTGCCAGCAGTTACTCGGGGCTAGCGCTGGTCTTGGAGCAGTACTTC. This sequence encodes CASSYSGLALVLEQYF.

V is TRBV28 and J is TRBJ2-3; D is unresolved. Germline V gives CDR1 MDHEN, CDR2 SYDVKM. The V gene lost 2 bases and the J gene lost 7 bases, with 13 bases spanning the gap. This CDR3 has 14 residues. The CDR3: CASSLRGFLNTQYF. The CDR3, as DNA: TGTGCCAGCAGTTTAAGAGGCTTTCTGAATACGCAGTATTTT. Combining the CDR3 with reference TRBV28 and TRBJ2-3 gives the whole variable domain DVKVTQSSRYLVKRTGEKVFLECVQDMDHENMFWYRQDPGLGLRLIYFSYDVKMKEKGDIPEGYSVSREKKERFSLILESASTNQTSMYLCASSLRGFLNTQYFGPGTRLTVL.

The chain combines TRBV13 with TRBJ2-5; the D gene is possibly TRBD2 (6 bases). The V and J ends lost 3 bases and 1 base respectively, with 15 bases between them. Germline V lookup: CDR1 PRHDT, CDR2 FYEKMQ (reference sequence). The CDR3 length is 16 residues. CDR3 sequence reads: CASSLRRVPRQETQYF. The CDR3 DNA reads as TGTGCCAGCAGCTTGAGGAGGGTCCCTCGCCAAGAGACCCAGTACTTC.

J is TRBJ2-1 and V is TRBV4-1; D is unresolved. Trimming removed 3 bases at V and 5 bases at J, with 17 bases between. This CDR3 comprises 16 residues. The germline V gene encodes CDR1 MGHRA and CDR2 YSYEKL. CDR3 loop: CASSHATRRWDNEQFF. CDR3 in DNA: TGCGCCAGCAGCCATGCTACACGAAGGTGGGACAATGAGCAGTTCTTC.

V usage is TRBV12-5 and J usage is TRBJ1-4, with TRBD1 identical over 7 bases. The V gene's germline CDR1 is LGHNT and CDR2 FRNRAP. Trimming took 4 bases from V and 7 from J; bases not matched to a gene: 9. The CDR3 contains 15 residues. In nucleotides, the CDR3 is TGTGCTAGTGGTTCCCCAGACAGGGCCAGTGAAAAACTGTTTTTT. It specifies CASGSPDRASEKLFF.

This chain connects TRBV6-6 to TRBJ1-1; 9 nucleotides align to TRBD1. The germline CDR1 and CDR2 sequences are MNHNY and SVGAGI (reference sequence). This CDR3 comprises 14 residues. J gave up 4 bases and V 6 bases, and 6 bases lay outside the gene matches. The CDR3 bases are TGTGCCAGCAGCCCCGACAGGGGGAGCACTGAAGCTTTCTTT. Its protein product is CASSPDRGSTEAFF.

This CDR3 reads CASIHGNFDTEAFF. Here the CDR3 DNA reads TGTGCCAGCATACACGGGAACTTCGACACTGAAGCTTTCTTT. This chain links TRBV7-9 with TRBJ1-1; D is undetermined. V shed 7 bases and J shed 3 bases, with 15 bases lying between them. CDR1 SEHNR and CDR2 FQNEAQ come from the germline V gene (reference sequence). This CDR3 comprises 14 residues.

The chain uses TRBV27 and TRBJ1-3; no clear D gene. Trimming removed 2 bases from V and 8 bases from J, with 19 bases in between. The germline CDR1 and CDR2 sequences are MNHEY and SMNVEV (reference sequence). This CDR3 is 16 amino acids long. As DNA, the CDR3 is TGTGCCAGCAGTTTACGGGCGGCCCTAAGATTGGACACCATATATTTT. Its protein is CASSLRAALRLDTIYF.

The chain recombines TRBV10-3 with TRBJ1-1; D remains ambiguous. Germline CDR1 reads ENHRY; CDR2 reads SYGVKD. V shed 6 bases and J shed 1 base, with 12 bases lying between them. CDR3 size: 14 residues. In nucleotides, the CDR3 is TGTGCCATCAGGTCTTTGGTTTGGAACACTGAAGCTTTCTTT. Protein product: CAIRSLVWNTEAFF.

This clone was observed a single time. The chain is built from TRBV15 and TRBJ2-5; no clear D gene. This CDR3 comprises 14 residues. V shed 0 bases and J shed 2 bases, with 7 bases lying between them. CDR1 and CDR2 (germline): LNHNV, YYDKDF (reference sequence). The CDR3 protein is CATSREGKQETQYF. The CDR3 bases are TGTGCCACCAGCAGAGAAGGAAAACAAGAGACCCAGTACTTC.

This clone was seen a handful of times. The J gene is TRBJ2-2, the V gene TRBV30, with D possibly matching TRBD2 (5 bases). CDR1 is GTSNPN, CDR2 SVGIG, per germline (reference sequence). The CDR3 extends over 14 amino acids. The V gene lost 0 bases and the J gene lost 7 bases, with 12 bases spanning the gap. The chain's CDR3 is CAWSVRIRGGELFF. CDR3 DNA sequence: TGTGCCTGGAGTGTGAGGATTCGGGGCGGGGAGCTGTTTTTT.

J is TRBJ1-2 and V is TRBV7-6; the match to TRBD1 covers 8 bases. This CDR3 spans 15 amino acids. Germline V gene sequence: CDR1 SGHVS, CDR2 FNYEAQ. Trimming cost V 1 base and J 3 bases; bases outside gene matches: 4. Here the CDR3 reads CASSLGQGQYYGYTF. For the CDR3, the DNA is TGTGCCAGCAGCTTAGGACAGGGGCAGTACTATGGCTACACCTTC.

Sample share makes this clone medium-sized. This chain links TRBV25-1 with TRBJ1-2, with 10 nucleotides matching TRBD1. Germline lookup yields CDR1 MGHDK and CDR2 SYGVNS. Trimming removed 10 bases from V and 5 bases from J; junction bases left unmatched: 10. This CDR3 is 14 amino acids long. The CDR3 sequence is CATIGTGEMYGYTF. The DNA for the CDR3 is TGTGCCACCATCGGGACAGGGGAAATGTATGGCTACACCTTC.

This chain uses TRBV19 with TRBJ1-5, with D maybe TRBD1 (6 bases). V lost 0 bases and J 3 bases, leaving 12 bases between the germline ends. Per the germline V gene, CDR1 is LNHDA and CDR2 is SQIVND (reference sequence). The CDR3 contains 16 residues. The CDR3 bases are TGTGCCAGTAGTATAGATTGGCAGGGGATCAATCAGCCCCAGCATTTT. The encoded protein is CASSIDWQGINQPQHF. The full variable domain, rest sourced from reference TRBV19 and TRBJ1-5, is DGGITQSPKYLFRKEGQNVTLSCEQNLNHDAMYWYRQDPGQGLRLIYYSQIVNDFQKGDIAEGYSVSREKKESFPLTVTSAQKNPTAFYLCASSIDWQGINQPQHFGDGTRLSIL.

The chain uses TRBV11-2 and TRBJ1-1, with D unresolved. The CDR3 is 15 amino acids. The germline V gene encodes CDR1 SGHAT and CDR2 FQNNGV. V lost 5 bases and J lost 7, with 20 bases in between. CDR3 nucleotide sequence: TGTGCCAGCAGCCAAGATTTGGGGAGCGGAAATGAAGCTTTCTTT. Amino acids: CASSQDLGSGNEAFF.

The chain links TRBV13 to TRBJ2-7; TRBD1 agrees at 7 bases. CDR3 length: 13 residues. After removal of 6 bases from V and 6 bases from J, the junction contained 8 bases not matched to a gene. Germline V gene data show CDR1 as PRHDT and CDR2 as FYEKMQ (reference sequence). The CDR3 DNA is TGTGCCAGCAGGGGGACAGTCCAGGGCGAGCAGTACTTC. Translated: CASRGTVQGEQYF.